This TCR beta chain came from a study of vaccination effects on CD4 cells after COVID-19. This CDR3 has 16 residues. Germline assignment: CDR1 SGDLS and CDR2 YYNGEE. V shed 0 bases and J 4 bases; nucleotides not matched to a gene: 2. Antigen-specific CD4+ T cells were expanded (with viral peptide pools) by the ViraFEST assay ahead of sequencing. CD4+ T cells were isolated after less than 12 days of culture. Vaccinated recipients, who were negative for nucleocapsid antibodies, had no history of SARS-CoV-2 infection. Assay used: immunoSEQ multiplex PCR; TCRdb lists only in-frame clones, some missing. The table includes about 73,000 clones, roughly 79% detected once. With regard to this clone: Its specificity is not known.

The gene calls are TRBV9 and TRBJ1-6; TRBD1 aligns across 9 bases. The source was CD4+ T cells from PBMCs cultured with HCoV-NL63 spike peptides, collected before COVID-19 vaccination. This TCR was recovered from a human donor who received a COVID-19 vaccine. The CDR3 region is CASSVEDRGYNSPLHF. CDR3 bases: TGTGCCAGCAGCGTAGAGGACAGGGGTTATAATTCACCCCTCCACTTT. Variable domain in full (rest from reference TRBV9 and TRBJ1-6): DSGVTQTPKHLITATGQRVTLRCSPRSGDLSVYWYQQSLDQGLQFLIQYYNGEERAKGNILERFSAQQFPDLHSELNLSSLELGDSALYFCASSVEDRGYNSPLHFGNGTRLTVT.